What follows is one T cell receptor beta chain and its context. What this receptor recognizes is not known. No much larger clone exists at a distance of one base, and base qualities are not known. The treatment or condition label on this specimen signifies: live attenuated yellow fever vaccine strain. PBMCs were isolated from peripheral blood using a standard Ficoll-Paque protocol. Dynabeads CD4 and CD8 positive selection kits were used to isolate the CD4 and CD8 T-cell fractions. TriZol was used to extract RNA from bulk PBMCs, from CD4 and CD8 fractions, and from dextramer-positive and dextramer-negative fractions. The CDR3 holds 15 amino acids from the cysteine to the phenylalanine. CDR3 DNA only is kept here, 45 bases in frame from base 1. The germline V gene (reference sequence) yields LNHNV for CDR1 and YYDKDF for CDR2. Trimming at the junction amounts to 1 base on V and 1 base on J, and the germline ends lie 7 bases apart.

This sample was included in a study of T cells after yellow fever vaccination (dated by TCRdb to the late 2010s). About the study as a whole: Libraries from fractions with low cell numbers were prepared with the SMART-Seq v4 Ultra Low Input RNA kit. To follow T-cell clones before and after both primary and booster YFV17D yellow fever vaccination, bulk TCR alpha and beta repertoires underwent longitudinal sequencing. Two healthy male donors, one aged 18 to 29 and one aged 30 to 40 years, made up the cohort. Blood was drawn at multiple timepoints before and after primary and secondary immunization, with bulk PBMC replicates and cell subsets isolated.

What the work shows at the level of the full study, not this receptor alone: Only a couple of donors were included in the study, so the extent to which the findings can be generalized is limited. A small fraction of clonotypes appeared in both the CD4 and CD8 compartments, likely as a result of convergent recombination. The secondary T-cell response was found to be weaker but faster than the primary response, with a peak reached on day 5 rather than on day 15. After the booster, most clones that had expanded after primary vaccination were detected again (nearly 97% of CD4 and under 90% of CD8), suggesting broad maintenance of memory. FACS-sorted repertoires could contain abundant contaminating clonotypes from the bulk population, so computational filtering was required.

These reads were obtained on an Illumina NovaSeq 6000. TCR cDNA was synthesized by 5'RACE template switching, through which a universal primer site and unique molecular identifiers were introduced. cDNA synthesis was primed from both the TCR alpha and TCR beta constant segments. Library amplification involved two PCR steps, and the second step added sample barcodes and sequencing adapters. Sequencing of libraries was performed on Illumina HiSeq 2500 (2x100 bp) or NovaSeq (2x150 bp). Regarding the original processing steps: MIGEC was used to demultiplex reads and collapse the reads into UMI consensus sequences, and MiXCR was used for V(D)J alignment. Clonotypes responding to the vaccine were identified with edgeR on replicate PBMC samples, with the criteria of FDR below 0.01 and a log2 fold change above 5 up to day 15. CD4 or CD8 identity was assigned to each bulk clonotype according to whether the clonotype was present at higher abundance in the sequenced CD4 repertoire or the sequenced CD8 repertoire. In-frame beta chains were kept once TCRdb had trimmed the public reads at Q25 with fastp and called clones with MiXCR. Every CDR3 protein is listed once, alongside the most common genes and DNA of its rows. These V and J calls are TCRdb output, not the study's own analysis. For this sample there are 100,000 to 150,000 distinct CDR3 sequences; approximately 8.4% appear just once. The biggest ten clones account for 30% to 40% of the sample.

The sample here was CD8+ T cells sorted from PBMCs, taken on the day of the yellow fever booster vaccination. The clonotype was recovered from a man younger than 35 who received the YFV17D yellow fever vaccine. Recombination linked TRBV15 to TRBJ1-4, with the D gene uncertain. Here is the DNA: TGTGCCACCAGCAGAGGCAGGAGAACTAATGAAAAACTGTTTTTT. This codes for CATSRGRRTNEKLFF. The entire variable domain, with the stretches around the CDR3 drawn from the reference TRBV15 and TRBJ1-4 proteins, is DAMVIQNPRYQVTQFGKPVTLSCSQTLNHNVMYWYQQKSSQAPKLLFHYYDKDFNNEADTPDNFQSRRPNTSFCFLDIRSPGLGDTAMYLCATSRGRRTNEKLFFGSGTQLSVL.